This T cell receptor (beta chain) was sequenced during a study of blood T cell repertoires in COVID-19. Overall study: Sites across the United States, Italy and Spain contributed samples from acute and convalescent COVID-19. In each case, the material was cDNA or gDNA derived from T cells, B-cell-depleted T cells, or PBMCs.

Germline V gene data show CDR1 as SGHAT and CDR2 as FQNNGV. V gave up 5 bases and J gave up 7 bases, with 14 bases separating them. The CDR3 totals 14 residues. Authors' methods: Cell counts per sample came from amplifying reference gene primers. The protocol was immunoSEQ multiplex PCR, while the TCRdb copy is restricted to in-frame clones and leaves out a portion. The V and J calls and the clone size are those of that table, but D and trimming were determined from the DNA. Among about 200,000 clones listed, 70% to 90% were seen once. The sequencing sample was made of peripheral blood. The chain links TRBV11-2 to TRBJ1-4; the D is unclear. This receptor was identified in a man younger than 40 who had recovered from COVID-19. DNA for the CDR3: TGTGCCAGCAGCCTAAGAACCTGGGCTGAAAAACTGTTTTTT. Protein product: CASSLRTWAEKLFF.